This TCR beta chain was profiled in a study of radiotherapy plus CTLA-4 blockade in lung cancer. Data came from immunoSEQ multiplex PCR; TCRdb stores just in-frame clones and leaves some out. The profile shows about 60,000 clones, 70% to 80% of them singletons. With 1 base clipped from V and 5 bases from J, the junction kept 10 bases outside the gene matches. Germline V gives CDR1 LNHNV, CDR2 YYDKDF (reference sequence). The CDR3 is 16 residues long. The clonotype originates from a human donor with non-small cell lung cancer who had a complete response to radiotherapy plus ipilimumab. This specimen consisted of peripheral blood, obtained from a patient treated with radiotherapy plus ipilimumab. This rearrangement joins TRBV15 to TRBJ2-5; TRBD2 matches 7 bases. The DNA for the CDR3 is TGTGCCACCAGCAGAGGGGCTAGCGGAGGAGGGGAGACCCAGTACTTC. Amino acid sequence: CATSRGASGGGETQYF.